This T cell receptor beta chain was captured in a study of blood T cells in healthy people across ages. Overall study findings and caveats: It was held that the diversity estimates obtained from one million T cells were underestimates.

Germline V lookup: CDR1 MNHNS, CDR2 SASEGT. The CDR3 is 14 residues long. J was trimmed by 8 bases and V by 4 bases; bases with no gene match: 10. This clonotype was recorded only once. What it binds is not known. Together with a sample-barcoded 5' primer, a J-beta primer mix was included in a second PCR lasting about 7 to 11 cycles. Every molecule of cDNA carried a tag from a template-switch adaptor with 12 random nucleotides. TCRdb itself ran the 5' RACE reads through MiXCR, one entry per CDR3 protein. The sample shows 1.5 million to 2 million distinct CDR3 sequences, 40% to 55% of them seen only once.

This sequence was found in a woman aged 40 to 50 in good health. Sequenced sample: blood. The chain employs TRBV6-1 and TRBJ1-2; 7 positions match TRBD1. The CDR3 region has the DNA TGTGCCAGCAGTGCCGGGACAGCCCGGATCGGCTACACCTTC. Translating it yields CASSAGTARIGYTF.